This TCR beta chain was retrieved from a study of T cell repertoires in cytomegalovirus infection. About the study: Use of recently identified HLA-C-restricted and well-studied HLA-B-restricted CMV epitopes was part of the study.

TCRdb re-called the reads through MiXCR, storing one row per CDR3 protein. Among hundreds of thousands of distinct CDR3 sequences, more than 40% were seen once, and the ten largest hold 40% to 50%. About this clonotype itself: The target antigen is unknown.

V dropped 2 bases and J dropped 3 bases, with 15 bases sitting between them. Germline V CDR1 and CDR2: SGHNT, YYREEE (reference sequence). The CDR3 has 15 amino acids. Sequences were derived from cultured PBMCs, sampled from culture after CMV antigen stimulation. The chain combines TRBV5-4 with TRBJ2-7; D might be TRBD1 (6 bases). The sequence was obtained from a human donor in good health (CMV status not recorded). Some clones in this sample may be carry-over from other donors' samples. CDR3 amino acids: CASSFEIQGLYEQYF. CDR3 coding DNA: TGTGCCAGCAGCTTCGAGATACAGGGCCTCTACGAGCAGTACTTC.